This T cell receptor (beta chain) derives from a study of blood T cell repertoires in COVID-19. Whole-study context: Samples of COVID-19 (acute and convalescent) were obtained from the United States, Italy and Spain. PBMCs, B-cell-depleted T cells, or T cells were the source of the cDNA or gDNA that made up the material.

In the original processing: Quantification of nucleated cells was approximated via reference gene primer amplification. Data came from immunoSEQ multiplex PCR; TCRdb stores just in-frame clones and leaves some out. The D gene and trimming were derived from the DNA, and the V and J assignments and clone size from that table. The sample yields 240,000 or so clones, approximately 80% seen once. This clone was recorded once. This CDR3 contains 13 residues. Looked up from germline, CDR1 is MNHNY and CDR2 is SVGAGI (reference sequence). J was trimmed by 0 bases and V by 11 bases; bases with no gene match: 5.

The genes are TRBV6-6 and TRBJ2-7, with 9 bases aligning to TRBD2. Sequences were obtained from peripheral blood. The clonotype was recovered from a woman of 80 years or more with acute or convalescent COVID-19. CDR3 nucleotide sequence: TGTGCCTCGACGGGACTAGCCTCCTACGAGCAGTACTTC. Translation: CASTGLASYEQYF.